This T cell receptor beta chain was profiled in a study of response to subunit inactivated influenza vaccine. TCRdb reprocessed the RT-PCR reads via MiXCR and lists one record per CDR3 protein. The sample lists 530,000 or so distinct CDR3 sequences; around 25% were seen once. V shed 2 bases, J shed 5 bases, and the junction held 12 bases outside the gene matches. This CDR3 has 16 amino acids. Germline loops: CDR1 MNHEY, CDR2 SVGEGT. Study-wide results and caveats: The authors suggested that every seasonal influenza vaccination recruits few new T cells.

This clonotype occurred a few times. Its target is not known. The receptor was derived from a man aged 45-60 years who received an inactivated influenza vaccine. The specimen was CD4+ T cells sorted from PBMCs, collected roughly 5 days after vaccination. The V and J genes are TRBV6-2 or TRBV6-3 and TRBJ2-7, with 7 bases fitting TRBD1. Here the CDR3 DNA reads TGTGCCAGCAGTTACGTCCCCGGGACAGTCACCCACGAGCAGTACTTC. This gives the protein CASSYVPGTVTHEQYF.